This T cell receptor beta chain came from a study of T and B cells in COVID-19 patients. BIOMED2 TRB-A/B primer pools were used in multiplex TRB PCR. Each CDR3 protein gets one entry after TCRdb re-called the multiplex PCR reads with MiXCR. The sample lists tens of thousands of distinct CDR3 sequences, around 28% seen once, with 2.8% in the top ten. Germline loops: CDR1 KGHDR, CDR2 SFDVKD. The V end was cut by 4 bases, the J end by 6 bases, with 11 bases between. CDR3 length: 13 amino acids. TRB was amplified from about 260-540 ng of blood genomic DNA. The receptor comes from a human donor who had recovered from COVID-19. Sequencing was carried out using blood. The J gene is TRBJ1-2, the V gene TRBV24-1, with D perhaps matching TRBD1 (5 bases). The DNA of the CDR3 is TGTGCCACCAGTGACAGGGACTGGGATGGCTACACCTTC. Its translation: CATSDRDWDGYTF.